This paragraph reports one TCR beta chain. V shed 5 bases, J shed 2 bases, and the junction held 4 bases outside the gene matches. Looked up from germline, CDR1 is SGHVS and CDR2 is FQNEAQ. The CDR3 spans 15 residues. These data belong to a study of blood T cell repertoires in COVID-19. Study details: COVID-19 samples collected from the United States, Italy and Spain covered acute and convalescent phases. Sample material is recorded as cDNA or gDNA derived from T cells, B-cell-depleted T cells, or PBMCs.

As processed by the authors: Nucleated cell number was recorded as an estimate derived from reference gene primer amplification. Method: immunoSEQ multiplex PCR; TCRdb's copy keeps in-frame clones and lacks some. V, J and clone size reflect that table, while D and trimming were determined from the DNA. The top ten clones hold about 24% of a sample with more than 70,000 clones, 70% to 80% of them seen once. Sequences were obtained from peripheral blood. The receptor's source is a human donor in a cohort sampled during active COVID-19. The chain employs TRBV7-8 and TRBJ2-1, with 9 bases fitting TRBD1. The CDR3 spells CASSLTGGTYNEQFF. In DNA, the CDR3 is TGTGCCAGCAGCCTGACAGGGGGAACCTACAATGAGCAGTTCTTC.